This is a list of T cell receptor beta chains from one sample in a study of preoperative IRX-2 immunotherapy in early breast cancer. Profiled with immunoSEQ multiplex PCR; TCRdb holds only in-frame clones, not every one. The table shows 30,000 to 35,000 clones, with roughly four fifths occurring only once. The sample here was lymph node tissue, taken from a patient treated with IRX-2 immunotherapy. These receptors all come from a human donor with breast cancer. The CDR3 runs from the conserved cysteine through the conserved F or W. D genes are given only for firm matches. A row's size may be missing; if present it is once, few, many or a size class.

abundance	j_gene	d_gene	v_gene	CDR3aa	CDR3nt
NA	TRBJ2-2	TRBD2	TRBV5-1	CASSFALAANTGELFF	TGCGCCAGCAGCTTCGCACTAGCGGCGAACACCGGGGAGCTGTTTTTT
NA	TRBJ1-1	NA	TRBV10-1	CASSERAGEGEAFF	TGCGCCAGCAGTGAGCGGGCAGGGGAGGGTGAAGCTTTCTTT
NA	TRBJ2-7	TRBD2	TRBV28	CASKRIGGAYEQYF	TGTGCCAGCAAGAGGATCGGGGGGGCTTACGAGCAGTACTTC
NA	TRBJ2-3	TRBD2	TRBV6-8	CASRVAGEADTQYF	TGTGCCAGCAGGGTGGCGGGGGAGGCTGATACGCAGTATTTT
NA	TRBJ1-1	NA	TRBV25-1	CASRGSAMNTEAFF	TGTGCCAGCCGAGGTTCAGCTATGAACACTGAAGCTTTCTTT
NA	TRBJ2-1	NA	TRBV19	CASQDRSSYNEQFF	TGTGCCAGTCAGGACCGGAGCTCCTACAATGAGCAGTTCTTC
NA	TRBJ2-7	NA	TRBV11-3	CASSQQVNSYEQYF	TGTGCCAGCAGTCAACAGGTAAACTCCTACGAGCAGTACTTC
NA	TRBJ2-1	TRBD2	TRBV6-8	CASSLLAGGYNEQFF	TGTGCCAGCAGTCTGCTAGCGGGAGGGTACAATGAGCAGTTCTTC
once	TRBJ2-7	NA	TRBV6-8	CASTQTGLGEQYF	TGTGCCAGCACCCAGACAGGACTCGGCGAGCAGTACTTC
NA	TRBJ1-5	NA	TRBV2	CASSALTDNQPQHF	TGTGCCAGCAGTGCTCTAACAGACAATCAGCCCCAGCATTTT
NA	TRBJ1-1	NA	TRBV28	CASSSSGRQRGDTEAFF	TGTGCCAGCAGTTCCTCGGGCCGACAAAGGGGGGACACTGAAGCTTTCTTT
NA	TRBJ2-2	TRBD2	TRBV7-6	CASSWTGGTGELFF	TGTGCCAGCAGCTGGACGGGGGGCACCGGGGAGCTGTTTTTT
once	TRBJ1-5	NA	TRBV30	CAWSRNSNQPQHF	TGTGCCTGGAGTCGGAATAGCAATCAGCCCCAGCATTTT
once	TRBJ1-1	NA	TRBV10-2	CASGGRGNTEAFF	TGCGCCAGCGGGGGCCGGGGGAACACTGAAGCTTTCTTT
NA	TRBJ1-5	NA	TRBV19	CASNRGPEGTSNQPQHF	TGTGCCAGTAACCGGGGACCCGAGGGGACTAGCAATCAGCCCCAGCATTTT
NA	TRBJ1-2	NA	TRBV28	CASSWGGRTNYGYTF	TGTGCCAGCAGTTGGGGGGGGAGAACTAACTATGGCTACACCTTC
NA	TRBJ2-1	NA	TRBV5-1	CASTTRGPGNEQFF	TGCGCCAGCACCACCCGCGGCCCAGGCAATGAGCAGTTCTTC
NA	TRBJ2-7	NA	TRBV28	CASSWGTGSSYEQYF	TGTGCCAGCAGTTGGGGAACAGGAAGCTCCTACGAGCAGTACTTC